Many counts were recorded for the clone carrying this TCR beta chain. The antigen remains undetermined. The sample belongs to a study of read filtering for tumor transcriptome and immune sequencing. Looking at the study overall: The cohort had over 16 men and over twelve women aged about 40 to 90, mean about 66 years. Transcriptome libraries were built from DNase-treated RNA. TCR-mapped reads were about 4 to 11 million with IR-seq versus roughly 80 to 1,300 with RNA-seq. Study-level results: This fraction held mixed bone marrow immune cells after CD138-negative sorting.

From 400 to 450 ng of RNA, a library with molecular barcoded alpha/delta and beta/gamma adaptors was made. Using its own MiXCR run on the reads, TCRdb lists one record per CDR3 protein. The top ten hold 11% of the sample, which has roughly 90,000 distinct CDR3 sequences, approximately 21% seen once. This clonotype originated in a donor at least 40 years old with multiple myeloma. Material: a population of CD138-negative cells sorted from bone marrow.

CDR3 sequence (DNA): TGTGCCAGCAGCTTAGAGGGCAGGGGTCGATTTGAGACCCAGTACTTC. As protein: CASSLEGRGRFETQYF. This rearrangement joins TRBV7-2 to TRBJ2-5; perhaps TRBD1 as D (6 bases). This CDR3 is built from 16 residues. Germline V lookup: CDR1 SGHTA, CDR2 FQGNSA. Trimming left V 1 base short and J 5 bases short, with 17 bases between.